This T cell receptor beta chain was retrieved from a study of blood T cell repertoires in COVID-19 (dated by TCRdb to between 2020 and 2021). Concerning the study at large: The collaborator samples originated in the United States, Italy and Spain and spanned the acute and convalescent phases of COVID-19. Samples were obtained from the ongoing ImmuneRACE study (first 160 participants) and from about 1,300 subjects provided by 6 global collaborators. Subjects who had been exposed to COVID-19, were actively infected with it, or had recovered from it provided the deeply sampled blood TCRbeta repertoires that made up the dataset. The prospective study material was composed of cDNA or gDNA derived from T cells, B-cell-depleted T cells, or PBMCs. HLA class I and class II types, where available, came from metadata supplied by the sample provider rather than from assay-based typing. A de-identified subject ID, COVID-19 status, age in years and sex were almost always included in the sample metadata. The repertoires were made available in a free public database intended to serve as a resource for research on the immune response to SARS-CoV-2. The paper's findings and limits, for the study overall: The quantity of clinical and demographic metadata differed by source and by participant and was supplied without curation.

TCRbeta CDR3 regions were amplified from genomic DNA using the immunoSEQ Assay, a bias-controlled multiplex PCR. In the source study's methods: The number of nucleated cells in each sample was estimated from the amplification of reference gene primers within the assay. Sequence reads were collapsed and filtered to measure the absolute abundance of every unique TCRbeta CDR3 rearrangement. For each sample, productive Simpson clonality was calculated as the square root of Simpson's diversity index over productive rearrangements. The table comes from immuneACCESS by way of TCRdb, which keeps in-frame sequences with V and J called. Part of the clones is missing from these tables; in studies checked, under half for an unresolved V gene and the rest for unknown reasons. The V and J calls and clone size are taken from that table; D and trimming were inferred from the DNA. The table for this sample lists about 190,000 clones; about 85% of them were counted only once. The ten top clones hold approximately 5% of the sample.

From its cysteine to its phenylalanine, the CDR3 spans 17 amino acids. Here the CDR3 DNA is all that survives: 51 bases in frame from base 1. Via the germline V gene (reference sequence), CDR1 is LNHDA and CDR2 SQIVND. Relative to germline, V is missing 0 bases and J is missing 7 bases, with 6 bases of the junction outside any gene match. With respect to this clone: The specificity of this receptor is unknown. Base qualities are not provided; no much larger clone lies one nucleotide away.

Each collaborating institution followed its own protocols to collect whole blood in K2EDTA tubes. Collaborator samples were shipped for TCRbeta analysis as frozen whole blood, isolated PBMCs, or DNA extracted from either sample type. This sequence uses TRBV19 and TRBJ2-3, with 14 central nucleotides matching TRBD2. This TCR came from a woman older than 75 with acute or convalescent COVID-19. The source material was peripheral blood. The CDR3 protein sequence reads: CASSIDRGTSGRHTQYF. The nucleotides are TGTGCCAGTAGTATAGATAGAGGGACTAGCGGGAGACATACGCAGTATTTT.